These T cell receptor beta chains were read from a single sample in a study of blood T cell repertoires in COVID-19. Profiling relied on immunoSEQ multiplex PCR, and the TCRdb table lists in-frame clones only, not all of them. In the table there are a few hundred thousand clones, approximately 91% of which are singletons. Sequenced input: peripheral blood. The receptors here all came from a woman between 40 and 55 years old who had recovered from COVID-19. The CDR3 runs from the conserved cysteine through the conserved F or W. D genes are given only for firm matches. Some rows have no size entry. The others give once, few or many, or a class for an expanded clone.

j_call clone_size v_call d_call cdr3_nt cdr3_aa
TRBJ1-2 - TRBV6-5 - TGTGCCAGCAGTACAGGGAGGGATGGCTACACCTTC CASSTGRDGYTF
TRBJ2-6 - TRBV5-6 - TGTGCCAGCAGCTTTGCCGGGGGGGCCAACGTCCTGACTTTC CASSFAGGANVLTF
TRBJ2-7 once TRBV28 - TGTGCCAGCAGTTTAACAGGGCCCTTAACCTACGAGCAGTACTTC CASSLTGPLTYEQYF
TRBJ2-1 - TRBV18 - TGTGCCAGCTCACCATTCGGTAGCGGTAGCTCCTACAATGAGCAGTTCTTC CASSPFGSGSSYNEQFF
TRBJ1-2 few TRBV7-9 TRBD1 TGTGCCAGCAGCCCTGGACAGGCGAACTATGGCTACACCTTC CASSPGQANYGYTF
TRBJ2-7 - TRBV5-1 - TGCGCCAGCAGCTTCGACAGCTACGAGCAGTACTTC CASSFDSYEQYF
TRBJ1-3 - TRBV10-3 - TGTGCCATCAGTGAGCGGGACTCTGGAAACACCATATATTTT CAISERDSGNTIYF
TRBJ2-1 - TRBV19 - TGTGCCAGTAGTATATCCCCTCCGCCGGGAGACCGGAATGAGCAGTTCTTC CASSISPPPGDRNEQFF
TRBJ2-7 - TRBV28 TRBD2 TGTGCCAGCAACCCCCCGGGACTAGCGGGACTTAGCTCCTACGAGCAGTACTTC CASNPPGLAGLSSYEQYF
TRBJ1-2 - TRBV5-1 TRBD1 TGCGCCAGCAGCTGGGGGGACAGGGGACCCTTGGACGGCTACACCTTC CASSWGDRGPLDGYTF
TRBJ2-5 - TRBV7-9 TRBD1 TGTGCCAGCAGGGATCAGGGGGCTGAGACCCAGTACTTC CASRDQGAETQYF
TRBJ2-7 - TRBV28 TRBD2 TGTGCCAGCAGTTTACCCGGGGGTAGCGGGAACTCCTACGAGCAGTACTTC CASSLPGGSGNSYEQYF
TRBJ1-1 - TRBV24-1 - TGTGCCACCAGTGACCCCGACAGGTTTATCGGAGCTTTCTTT CATSDPDRFIGAFF
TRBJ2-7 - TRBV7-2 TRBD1 TGTGCCAGCAGCTTATCCCCCTCAGGACAGGGGTACGAGCAGTACTTC CASSLSPSGQGYEQYF
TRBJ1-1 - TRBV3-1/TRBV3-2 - TGTGCCAGCAGCAACCACGGTGGGGGGACGAACACTGAAGCTTTCTTT CASSNHGGGTNTEAFF
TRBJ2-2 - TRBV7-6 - TGTGCCAGCAGCTTAGACCTATACAACACCGGGGAGCTGTTTTTT CASSLDLYNTGELFF
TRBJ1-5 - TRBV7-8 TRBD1 TGTGCCAGCAGCCCACGGGACAGTATGAATCAGCCCCAGCATTTT CASSPRDSMNQPQHF
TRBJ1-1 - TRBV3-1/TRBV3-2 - TGTGCCAGCAGCCAGACGGGGAGGGCTGAAGCTTTCTTT CASSQTGRAEAFF
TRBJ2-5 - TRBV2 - TGTGCCAGCAGTTGGACTGAAAAAGAGACCCAGTACTTC CASSWTEKETQYF
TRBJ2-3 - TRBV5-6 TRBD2 TGTGCCAGCAGCGACCGCACTAGCGGGAGTCTCACAGATACGCAGTATTTT CASSDRTSGSLTDTQYF
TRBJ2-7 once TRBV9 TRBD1 TGTGCCAGCAGCCCTGGACAGGGGGCTTACGAGCAGTACTTC CASSPGQGAYEQYF
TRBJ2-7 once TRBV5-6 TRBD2 TGTGCCAGCAGCTTGGTAGCGGGAGGCGCCTACGAGCAGTACTTC CASSLVAGGAYEQYF
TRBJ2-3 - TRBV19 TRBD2 TGTGCCAGTAGTACCCGGACTAGCGGGACTAGCACAGATACGCAGTATTTT CASSTRTSGTSTDTQYF
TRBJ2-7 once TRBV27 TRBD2 TGTGCCAGCAGTTTTGCCCCGGGGAGGGCCTACGAGCAGTACTTC CASSFAPGRAYEQYF
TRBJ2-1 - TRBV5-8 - TGTGCCAGCAGCTTGGTTGTGGACAGAAAGGTCTTGAATGAGCAGTTCTTC CASSLVVDRKVLNEQFF
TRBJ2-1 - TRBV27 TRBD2 TGTGCCAGCAGTTTATCATCGGGGGGACTATACAATGAGCAGTTCTTC CASSLSSGGLYNEQFF
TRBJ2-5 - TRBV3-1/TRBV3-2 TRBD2 TGTGCCAGCAGCCAAGGTGTGGGAGGGGAGACCCAGTACTTC CASSQGVGGETQYF
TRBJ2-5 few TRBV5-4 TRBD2 TGTGCCAGCAGCAAGGGACTAGCGGGAAACCAAGAGACCCAGTACTTC CASSKGLAGNQETQYF
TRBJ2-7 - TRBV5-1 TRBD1 TGCGCCAGCAACCCCTCCCCCGGGACAGGGGGCAATTGGCAGTACTTC CASNPSPGTGGNWQYF
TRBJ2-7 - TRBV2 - TGTGCCAGCAGTGATACCAGGGCCCCATACGAGCAGTACTTC CASSDTRAPYEQYF
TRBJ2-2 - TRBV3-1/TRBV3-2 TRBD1 TGTGCCAGCAGCTACTATAGCCCCCAGGGGGCTCACACCGGGGAGCTGTTTTTT CASSYYSPQGAHTGELFF
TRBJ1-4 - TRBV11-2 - TGTGCCAGCAGCTCCCGGGACATAACTAATGAAAAACTGTTTTTT CASSSRDITNEKLFF
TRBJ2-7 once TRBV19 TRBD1 TGTGCCAGTAGTATAGGAGGGGACAGATCCTACGAGCAGTACTTC CASSIGGDRSYEQYF
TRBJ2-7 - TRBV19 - TGTGCCAGTAGTATAACAGGGGGGGGCTACGAGCAGTACTTC CASSITGGGYEQYF
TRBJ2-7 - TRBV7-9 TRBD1 TGTGCCAGCAGCTCCTGGACAGGGAGCTCCTACGAGCAGTACTTC CASSSWTGSSYEQYF
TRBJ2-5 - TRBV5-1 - TGCGCCAGCAGCTCGGACAGTTTGCGGGAGACCCAGTACTTC CASSSDSLRETQYF
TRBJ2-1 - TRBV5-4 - TGTGCCAGCAGCTTGATAGGGAGCTCCTACAATGAGCAGTTCTTC CASSLIGSSYNEQFF
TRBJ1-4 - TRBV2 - TGTGCCAGCAGTTATAGTGAAAAACTGTTTTTT CASSYSEKLFF
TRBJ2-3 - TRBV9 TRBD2 TGTGCCAGCAGCAGACCGGGACTAGCGGGAGATAGCACAGATACGCAGTATTTT CASSRPGLAGDSTDTQYF
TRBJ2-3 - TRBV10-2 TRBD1 TGCGCCAGTGGACAGGGGGTGAGCACAGATACGCAGTATTTT CASGQGVSTDTQYF
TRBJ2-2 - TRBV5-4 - TGTGCCAGCAGCTCCCATAGATTCCCCGGGGAGCTGTTTTTT CASSSHRFPGELFF
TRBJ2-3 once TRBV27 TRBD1 TGTGCCAGCAGTGACGGACAGGCTCGAGATACGCAGTATTTT CASSDGQARDTQYF
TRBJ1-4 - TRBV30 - TGTGCCCGCTCCGGGTCGGAAAATGAAAAACTGTTTTTT CARSGSENEKLFF
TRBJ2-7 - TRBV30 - TGTGCCTGGAGCTTGTCCCACGAGCAGTACTTC CAWSLSHEQYF
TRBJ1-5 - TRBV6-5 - TGTGCCAGCAGTTGGGGCAACGATCAGCCCCAGCATTTT CASSWGNDQPQHF
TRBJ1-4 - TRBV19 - TGTGCCAGTACCGAGACAGGACGTGCAACTAATGAAAAACTGTTTTTT CASTETGRATNEKLFF
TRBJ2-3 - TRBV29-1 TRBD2 TGCAGCGTTGATGAGGTAGCGGGAGATACGCAGTATTTT CSVDEVAGDTQYF
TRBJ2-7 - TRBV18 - TGTGCCAGCTCACCATATAGGACGGACATCTACGAGCAGTACTTC CASSPYRTDIYEQYF
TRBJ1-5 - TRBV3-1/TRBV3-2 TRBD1 TGTGCCAGCAGCCAAGACGCGACAGGGGGCGATCAGCCCCAGCATTTT CASSQDATGGDQPQHF
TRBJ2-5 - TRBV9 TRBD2 TGTGCCAGCAGCGCCGGCGCGGGGGGAGGGGAGACCCAGTACTTC CASSAGAGGGETQYF
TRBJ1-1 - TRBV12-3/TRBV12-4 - TGTGCCAGCAGGCGAGAGAACACTGAAGCTTTCTTT CASRRENTEAFF
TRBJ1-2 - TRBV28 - TGTGCCAGCAGTTTATCTGTCAGTCTTACGTATGGCTACACCTTC CASSLSVSLTYGYTF
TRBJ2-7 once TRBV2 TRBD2 TGTGCCAGCAGTGAATTGGGACTAGCGGGTTACGAGCAGTACTTC CASSELGLAGYEQYF
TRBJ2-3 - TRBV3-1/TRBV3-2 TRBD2 TGTGCCAGCAGCCGGGGACTAGCGGACCTCACAGATACGCAGTATTTT CASSRGLADLTDTQYF
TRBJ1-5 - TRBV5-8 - TGTGCCAGCAGCTTGTCGGGGAAAGTATATAGCAATCAGCCCCAGCATTTT CASSLSGKVYSNQPQHF